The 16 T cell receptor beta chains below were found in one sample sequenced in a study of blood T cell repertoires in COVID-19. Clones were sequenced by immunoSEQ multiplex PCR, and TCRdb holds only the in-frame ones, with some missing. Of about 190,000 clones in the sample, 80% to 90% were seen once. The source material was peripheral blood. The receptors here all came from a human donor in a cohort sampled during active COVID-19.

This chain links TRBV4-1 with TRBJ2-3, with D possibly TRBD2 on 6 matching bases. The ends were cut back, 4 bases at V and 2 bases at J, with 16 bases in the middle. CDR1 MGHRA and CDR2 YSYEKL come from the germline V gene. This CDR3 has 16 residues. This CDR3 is CASSLSPGLDTDTQYF. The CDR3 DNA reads TGCGCCAGCAGCCTATCTCCGGGACTTGACACAGATACGCAGTATTTT.

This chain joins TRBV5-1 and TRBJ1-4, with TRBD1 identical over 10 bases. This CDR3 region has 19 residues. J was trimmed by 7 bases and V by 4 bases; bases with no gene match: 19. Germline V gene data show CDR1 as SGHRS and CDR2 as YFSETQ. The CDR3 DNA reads TGCGCCAGCAGCCCCCGGGACAGGGGTGTTTTTAGGTCGCTTGAAAAACTGTTTTTT. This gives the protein CASSPRDRGVFRSLEKLFF.

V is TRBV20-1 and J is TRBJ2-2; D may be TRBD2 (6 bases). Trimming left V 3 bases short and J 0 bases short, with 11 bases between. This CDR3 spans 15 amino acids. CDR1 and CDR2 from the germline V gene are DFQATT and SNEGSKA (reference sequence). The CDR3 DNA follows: TGCAGTGCTAGTAGACTAGAACCGAACACCGGGGAGCTGTTTTTT. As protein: CSASRLEPNTGELFF.

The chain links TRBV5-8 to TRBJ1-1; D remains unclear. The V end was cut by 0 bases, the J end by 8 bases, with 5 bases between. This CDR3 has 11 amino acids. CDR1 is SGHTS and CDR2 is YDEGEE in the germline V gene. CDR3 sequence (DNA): TGTGCCAGCAGCTTGGTCAGGGAAGCTTTCTTT. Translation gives CASSLVREAFF.

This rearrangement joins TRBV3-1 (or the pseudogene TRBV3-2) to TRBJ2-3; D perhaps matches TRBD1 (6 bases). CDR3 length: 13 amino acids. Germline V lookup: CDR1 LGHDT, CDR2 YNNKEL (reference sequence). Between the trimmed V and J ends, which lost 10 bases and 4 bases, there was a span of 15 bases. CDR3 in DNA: TGTGCCACCACAGGGTATAGGGCAGATACGCAGTATTTT. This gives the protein CATTGYRADTQYF.

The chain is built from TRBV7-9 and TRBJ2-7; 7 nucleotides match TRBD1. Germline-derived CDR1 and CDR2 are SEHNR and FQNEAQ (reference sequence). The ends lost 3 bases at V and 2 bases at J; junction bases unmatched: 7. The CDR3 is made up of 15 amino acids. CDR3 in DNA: TGTGCCAGCAGCTTGGACAACAGGGGCCCCTACGAGCAGTACTTC. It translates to CASSLDNRGPYEQYF.

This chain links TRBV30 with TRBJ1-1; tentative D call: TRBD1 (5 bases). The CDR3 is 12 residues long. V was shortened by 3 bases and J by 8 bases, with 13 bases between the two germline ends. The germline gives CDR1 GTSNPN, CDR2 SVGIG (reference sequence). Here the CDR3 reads CAWSRVGSEAFF. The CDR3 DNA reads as TGTGCCTGGAGCAGGGTAGGTTCCGAAGCTTTCTTT.

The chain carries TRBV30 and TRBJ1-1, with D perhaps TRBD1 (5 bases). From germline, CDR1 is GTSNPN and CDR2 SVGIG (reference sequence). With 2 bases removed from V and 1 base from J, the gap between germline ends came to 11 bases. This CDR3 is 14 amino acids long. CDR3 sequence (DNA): TGTGCCTGGAGTCCCCGGGGGGGGAACACTGAAGCTTTCTTT. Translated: CAWSPRGGNTEAFF.

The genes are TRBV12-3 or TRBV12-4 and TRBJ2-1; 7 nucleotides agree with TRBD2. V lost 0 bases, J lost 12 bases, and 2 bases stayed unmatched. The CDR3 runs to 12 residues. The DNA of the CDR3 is TGTGCCAGCAGTTTAGCGGGACTAAGGCAGTTCTTC. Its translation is CASSLAGLRQFF.

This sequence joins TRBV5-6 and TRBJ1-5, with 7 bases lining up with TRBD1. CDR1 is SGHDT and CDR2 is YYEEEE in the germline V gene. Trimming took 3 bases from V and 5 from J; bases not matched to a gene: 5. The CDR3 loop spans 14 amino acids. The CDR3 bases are TGTGCCAGCAGCTCCGGGACAGTTCATCAGCCCCAGCATTTT. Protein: CASSSGTVHQPQHF.

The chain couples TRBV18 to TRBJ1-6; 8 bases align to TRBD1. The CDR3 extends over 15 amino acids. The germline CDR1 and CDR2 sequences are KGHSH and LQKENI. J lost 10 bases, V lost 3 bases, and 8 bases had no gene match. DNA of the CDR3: TGTGCCAGCTCACCTCTGGACAGGGTGGGATCACCCCTCCACTTT. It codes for CASSPLDRVGSPLHF. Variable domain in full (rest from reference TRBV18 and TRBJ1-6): NAGVMQNPRHLVRRRGQEARLRCSPMKGHSHVYWYRQLPEEGLKFMVYLQKENIIDESGMPKERFSAEFPKEGPSILRIQQVVRGDSAAYFCASSPLDRVGSPLHFGNGTRLTVT.

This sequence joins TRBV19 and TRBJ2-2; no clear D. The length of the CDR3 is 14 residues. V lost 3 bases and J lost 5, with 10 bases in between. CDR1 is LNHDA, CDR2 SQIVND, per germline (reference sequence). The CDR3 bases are TGTGCCAGTAGTATTCCGAGGCGGACCGGGGAGCTGTTTTTT. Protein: CASSIPRRTGELFF.

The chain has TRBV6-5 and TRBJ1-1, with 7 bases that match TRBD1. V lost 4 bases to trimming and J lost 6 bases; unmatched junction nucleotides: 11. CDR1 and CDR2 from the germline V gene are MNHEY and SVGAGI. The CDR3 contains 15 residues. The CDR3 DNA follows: TGTGCCAGCAGTTTCCTGACAGGGAAGGGGGCTGAAGCTTTCTTT. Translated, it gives CASSFLTGKGAEAFF.

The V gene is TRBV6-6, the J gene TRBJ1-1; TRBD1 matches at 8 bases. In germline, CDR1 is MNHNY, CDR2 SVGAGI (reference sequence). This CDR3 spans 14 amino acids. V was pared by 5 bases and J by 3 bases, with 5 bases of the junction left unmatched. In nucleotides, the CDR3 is TGTGCCAGCAGTACCCGGGACAGGTACACTGAAGCTTTCTTT. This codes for CASSTRDRYTEAFF.

CDR3 region: CSASSAISYEQYF. As DNA, the CDR3 is TGCAGTGCTAGTAGCGCGATCTCCTACGAGCAGTACTTC. The chain recombines TRBV20-1 with TRBJ2-7, with a possible D match to TRBD2 (5 bases). The V gene lost 3 bases and the J gene lost 0 bases, with 9 bases spanning the gap. The CDR3 has 13 amino acids. CDR1 and CDR2 from the germline V gene are DFQATT and SNEGSKA (reference sequence).

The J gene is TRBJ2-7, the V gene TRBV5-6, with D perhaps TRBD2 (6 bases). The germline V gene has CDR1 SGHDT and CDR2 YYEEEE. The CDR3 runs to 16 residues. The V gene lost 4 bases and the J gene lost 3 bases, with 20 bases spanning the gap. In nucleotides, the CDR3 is TGTGCCAGCAGCCTCGGAGGGCCCGGACCAGGCTACGAGCAGTACGTC. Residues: CASSLGGPGPGYEQYV.